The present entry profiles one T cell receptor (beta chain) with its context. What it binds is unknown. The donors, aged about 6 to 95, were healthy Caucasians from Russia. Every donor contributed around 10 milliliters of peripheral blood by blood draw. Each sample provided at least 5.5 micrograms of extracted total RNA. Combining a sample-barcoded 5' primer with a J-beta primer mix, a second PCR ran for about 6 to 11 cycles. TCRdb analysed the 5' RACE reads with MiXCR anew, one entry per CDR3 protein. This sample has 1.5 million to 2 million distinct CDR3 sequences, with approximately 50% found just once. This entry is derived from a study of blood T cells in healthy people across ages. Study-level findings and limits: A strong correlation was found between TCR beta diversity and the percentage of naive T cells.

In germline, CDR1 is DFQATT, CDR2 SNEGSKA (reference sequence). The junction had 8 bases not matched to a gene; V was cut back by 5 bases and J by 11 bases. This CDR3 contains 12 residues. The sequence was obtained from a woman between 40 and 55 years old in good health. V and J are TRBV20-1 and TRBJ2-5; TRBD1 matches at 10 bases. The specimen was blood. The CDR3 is CSAWTGGDKQYF. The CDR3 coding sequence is TGCAGTGCTTGGACAGGGGGAGACAAGCAGTACTTC.